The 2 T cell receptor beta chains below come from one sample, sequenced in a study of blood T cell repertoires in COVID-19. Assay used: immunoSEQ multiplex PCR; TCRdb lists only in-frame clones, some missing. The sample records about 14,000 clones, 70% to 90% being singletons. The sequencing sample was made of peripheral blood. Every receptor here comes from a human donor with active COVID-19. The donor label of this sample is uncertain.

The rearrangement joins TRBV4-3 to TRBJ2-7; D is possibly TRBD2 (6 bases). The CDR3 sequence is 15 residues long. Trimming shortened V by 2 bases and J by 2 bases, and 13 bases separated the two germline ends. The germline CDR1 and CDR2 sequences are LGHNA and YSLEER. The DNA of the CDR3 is TGCGCCAGCAGCCAACGACTAGGCCTACCCTACGAGCAGTACTTC. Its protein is CASSQRLGLPYEQYF.

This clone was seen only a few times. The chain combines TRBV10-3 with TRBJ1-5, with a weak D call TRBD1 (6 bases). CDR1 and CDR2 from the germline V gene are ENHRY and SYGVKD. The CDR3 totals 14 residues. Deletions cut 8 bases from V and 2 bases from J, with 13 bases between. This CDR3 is CAISSRGGNQPQHF. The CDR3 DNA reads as TGTGCCATCTCCTCCAGGGGCGGCAATCAGCCCCAGCATTTT.